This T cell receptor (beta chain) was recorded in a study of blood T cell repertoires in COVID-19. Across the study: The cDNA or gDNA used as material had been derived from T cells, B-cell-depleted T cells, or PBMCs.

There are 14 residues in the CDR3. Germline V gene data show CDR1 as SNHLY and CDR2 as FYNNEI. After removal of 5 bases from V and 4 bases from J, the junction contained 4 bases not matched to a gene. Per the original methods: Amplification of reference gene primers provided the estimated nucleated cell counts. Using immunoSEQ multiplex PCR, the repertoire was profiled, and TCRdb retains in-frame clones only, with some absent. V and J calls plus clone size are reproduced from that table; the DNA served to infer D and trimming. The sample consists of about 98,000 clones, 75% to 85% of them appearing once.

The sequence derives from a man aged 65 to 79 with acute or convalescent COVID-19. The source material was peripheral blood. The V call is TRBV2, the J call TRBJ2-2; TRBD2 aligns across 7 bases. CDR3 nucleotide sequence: TGTGCCAGCAGTAGACTAGCTTCCACCGGGGAGCTGTTTTTT. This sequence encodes CASSRLASTGELFF. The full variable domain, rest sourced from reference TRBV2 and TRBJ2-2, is EPEVTQTPSHQVTQMGQEVILRCVPISNHLYFYWYRQILGQKVEFLVSFYNNEISEKSEIFDDQFSVERPDGSNFTLKIRSTKLEDSAMYFCASSRLASTGELFFGEGSRLTVL.